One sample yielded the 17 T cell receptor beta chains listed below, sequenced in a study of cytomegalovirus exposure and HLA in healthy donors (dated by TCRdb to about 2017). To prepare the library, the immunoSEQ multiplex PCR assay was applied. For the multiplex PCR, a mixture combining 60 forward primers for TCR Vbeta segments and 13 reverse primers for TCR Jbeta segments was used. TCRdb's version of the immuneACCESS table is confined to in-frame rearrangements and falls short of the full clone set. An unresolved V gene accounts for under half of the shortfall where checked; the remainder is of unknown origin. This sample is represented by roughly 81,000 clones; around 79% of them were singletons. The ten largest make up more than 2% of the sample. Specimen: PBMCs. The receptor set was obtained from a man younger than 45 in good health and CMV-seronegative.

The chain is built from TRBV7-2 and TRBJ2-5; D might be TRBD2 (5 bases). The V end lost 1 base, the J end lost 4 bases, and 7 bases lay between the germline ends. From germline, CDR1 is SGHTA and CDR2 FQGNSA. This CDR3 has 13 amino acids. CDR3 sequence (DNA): TGTGCCAGCAGCTTAGTCCGGGGAGAGACCCAGTACTTC. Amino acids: CASSLVRGETQYF.

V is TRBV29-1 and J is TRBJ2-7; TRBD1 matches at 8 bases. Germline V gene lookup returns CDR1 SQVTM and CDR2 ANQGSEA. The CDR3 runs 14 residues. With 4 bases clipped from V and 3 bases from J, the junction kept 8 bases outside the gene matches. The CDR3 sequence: CSVGSGQGRYEQYF. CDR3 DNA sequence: TGCAGCGTTGGATCTGGACAGGGTCGCTACGAGCAGTACTTC.

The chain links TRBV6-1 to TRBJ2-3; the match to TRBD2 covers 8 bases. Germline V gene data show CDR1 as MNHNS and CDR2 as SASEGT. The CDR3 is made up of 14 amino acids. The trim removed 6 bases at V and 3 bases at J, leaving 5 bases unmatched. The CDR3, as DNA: TGTGCCAGCAGCGGGGGGGCCGGGACAGATACGCAGTATTTT. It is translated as CASSGGAGTDTQYF.

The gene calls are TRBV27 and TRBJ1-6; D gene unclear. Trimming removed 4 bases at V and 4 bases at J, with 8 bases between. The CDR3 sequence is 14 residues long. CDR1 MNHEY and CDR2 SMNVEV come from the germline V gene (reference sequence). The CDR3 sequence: CASSWEQYNSPLHF. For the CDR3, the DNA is TGTGCCAGCAGTTGGGAGCAGTATAATTCACCCCTCCACTTT.

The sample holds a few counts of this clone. Here the CDR3 reads CASSWLDTQYF. The DNA for the CDR3 is TGTGCCAGCAGTTGGCTAGATACGCAGTATTTT. The genes are TRBV6-5 and TRBJ2-3; no firm D call. Per the germline V gene, CDR1 is MNHEY and CDR2 is SVGAGI. Deletions cut 4 bases from V and 5 bases from J, with 4 bases between. The length of the CDR3 is 11 residues.

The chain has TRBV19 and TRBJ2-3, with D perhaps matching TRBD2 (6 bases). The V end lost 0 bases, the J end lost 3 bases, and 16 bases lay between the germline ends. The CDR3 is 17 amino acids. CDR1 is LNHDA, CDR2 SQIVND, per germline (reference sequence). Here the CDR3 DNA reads TGTGCCAGTAGTATAGATTTTGGGACTCTTCAAACAGATACGCAGTATTTT. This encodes CASSIDFGTLQTDTQYF.

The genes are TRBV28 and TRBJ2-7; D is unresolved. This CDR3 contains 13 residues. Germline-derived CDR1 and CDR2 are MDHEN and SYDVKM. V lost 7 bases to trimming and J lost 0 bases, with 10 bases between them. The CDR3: CASNLRNSYEQYF. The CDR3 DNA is TGTGCCAGCAATCTCAGGAACTCCTACGAGCAGTACTTC.

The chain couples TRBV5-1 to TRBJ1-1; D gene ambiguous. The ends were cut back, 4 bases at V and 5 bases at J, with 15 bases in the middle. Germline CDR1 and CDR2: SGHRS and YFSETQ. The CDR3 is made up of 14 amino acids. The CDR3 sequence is CASSLDAGETEAFF. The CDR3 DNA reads TGCGCCAGCAGCCTTGACGCAGGCGAAACTGAAGCTTTCTTT.

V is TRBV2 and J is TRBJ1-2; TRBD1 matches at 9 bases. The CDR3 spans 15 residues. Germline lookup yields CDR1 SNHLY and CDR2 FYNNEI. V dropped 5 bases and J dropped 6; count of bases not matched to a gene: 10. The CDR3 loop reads CASSPLRTGVDGYTF. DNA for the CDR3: TGTGCCAGCAGTCCTCTTCGGACAGGGGTGGATGGCTACACCTTC.

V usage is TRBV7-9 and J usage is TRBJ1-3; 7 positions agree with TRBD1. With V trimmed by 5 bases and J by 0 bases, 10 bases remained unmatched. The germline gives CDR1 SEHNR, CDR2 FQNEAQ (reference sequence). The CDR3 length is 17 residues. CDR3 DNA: TGTGCCAGCAGCACACCTCGACAGGGAAGCTCTGGAAACACCATATATTTT. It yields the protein CASSTPRQGSSGNTIYF.

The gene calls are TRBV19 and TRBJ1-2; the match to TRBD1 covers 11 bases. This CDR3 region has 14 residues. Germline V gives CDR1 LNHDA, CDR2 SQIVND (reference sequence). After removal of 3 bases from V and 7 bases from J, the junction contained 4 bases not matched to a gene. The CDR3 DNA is TGTGCCAGTAGTATGGACAGGGGGCGTGGTGGCTACACCTTC. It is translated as CASSMDRGRGGYTF.

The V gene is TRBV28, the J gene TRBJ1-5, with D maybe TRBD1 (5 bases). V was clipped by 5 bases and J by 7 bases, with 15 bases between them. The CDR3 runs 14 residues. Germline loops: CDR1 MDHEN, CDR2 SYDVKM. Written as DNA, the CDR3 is TGTGCCAGCAGTCCGACAGAATCATGGCAGCCCCAGCATTTT. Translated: CASSPTESWQPQHF. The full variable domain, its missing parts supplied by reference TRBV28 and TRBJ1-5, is DVKVTQSSRYLVKRTGEKVFLECVQDMDHENMFWYRQDPGLGLRLIYFSYDVKMKEKGDIPEGYSVSREKKERFSLILESASTNQTSMYLCASSPTESWQPQHFGDGTRLSIL.

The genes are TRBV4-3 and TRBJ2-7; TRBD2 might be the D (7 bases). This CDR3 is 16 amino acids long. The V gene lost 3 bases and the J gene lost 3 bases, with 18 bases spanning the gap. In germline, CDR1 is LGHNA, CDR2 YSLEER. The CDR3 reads CASSHDLGGANYEQYF. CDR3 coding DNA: TGCGCCAGCAGCCACGATCTGGGGGGGGCCAACTACGAGCAGTACTTC.

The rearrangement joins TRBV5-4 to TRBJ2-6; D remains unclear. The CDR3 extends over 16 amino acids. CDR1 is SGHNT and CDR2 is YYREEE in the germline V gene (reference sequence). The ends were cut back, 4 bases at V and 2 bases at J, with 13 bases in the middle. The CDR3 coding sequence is TGTGCCAGCAGCCTTGATACAGTGGCTGGGGCCAACGTCCTGACTTTC. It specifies CASSLDTVAGANVLTF.

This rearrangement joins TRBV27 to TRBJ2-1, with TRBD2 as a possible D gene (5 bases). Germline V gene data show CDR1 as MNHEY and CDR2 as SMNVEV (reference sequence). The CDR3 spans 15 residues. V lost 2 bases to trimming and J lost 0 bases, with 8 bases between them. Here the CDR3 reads CASSLGTSSYNEQFF. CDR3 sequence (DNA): TGTGCCAGCAGTTTAGGCACTAGCTCCTACAATGAGCAGTTCTTC.

This chain's CDR3 is CASSPEPSSNTEAFF. CDR3 nucleotide sequence: TGTGCCAGCAGCCCGGAGCCCTCTTCGAACACTGAAGCTTTCTTT. V gene TRBV7-6 combines with J gene TRBJ1-1, with D unclear. This CDR3 is built from 15 residues. V dropped 5 bases and J dropped 1 base, with 14 bases sitting between them. Per the germline V gene, CDR1 is SGHVS and CDR2 is FNYEAQ.

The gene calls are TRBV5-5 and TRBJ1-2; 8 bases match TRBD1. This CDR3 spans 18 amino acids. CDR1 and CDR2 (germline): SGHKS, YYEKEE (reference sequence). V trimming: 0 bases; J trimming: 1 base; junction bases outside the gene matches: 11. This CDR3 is CASSLVLQGAIFNYGYTF. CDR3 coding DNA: TGTGCCAGCAGCTTGGTACTTCAGGGGGCGATCTTTAACTATGGCTACACCTTC.